This T cell receptor beta chain was captured by sequencing in a study of cytomegalovirus exposure and HLA in healthy donors. Study summary: There were roughly 120 million unique TCR beta sequences, drawn from about 200 million T cells, in an earlier analysis. Study-level results: The analysis excluded some indistinguishable V segments, including TRBV6-2 and TRBV6-3. TCR beta sequences reportedly predicted the HLA-A and HLA-B alleles of most subjects accurately.

It was with 60 Vbeta and 13 Jbeta primers that the PCR ran. In the original processing: Some 12 million shared chains were among the about 80 million unique TCR beta chains that a later analysis counted. Clones were read by immunoSEQ multiplex PCR, and TCRdb kept only the in-frame ones, dropping some. V and J calls and clone size are those listed in that table; D and trimming were worked out from the DNA. Counted here are some 180,000 clones, around 78% occurring once; the ten biggest clones make up roughly 1.5%. The V and J ends lost 7 bases and 0 bases respectively, with 10 bases between them. Germline CDR1 is MDHEN and CDR2 is SYDVKM. The CDR3 loop spans 14 amino acids. A word on this clone: The antigen is undetermined.

The TCR originated in a man aged 18 to 29 in good health and CMV-seronegative. V usage is TRBV28 and J usage is TRBJ1-5, with D unresolved. Input material: PBMCs. This CDR3 reads CASTTLTSNQPQHF. CDR3 nucleotides: TGTGCCAGCACCACCCTAACTAGCAATCAGCCCCAGCATTTT.